The source of this TCR beta chain is a study of shared clonotypes between healthy human individuals. The wider study: The composition of the donors was two women and a few men aged 18 to 49.

Concerning this clone: The antigen is unknown.

The naive CD8 fraction comprised CD45RO-negative cells positively selected for CCR7 and excluded terminally differentiated effector memory CD45RA+ cells. The donors, healthy adults who were HIV-negative, had experienced no recent acute infections or vaccinations. Whole-study findings and limits: Relative to memory subsets, naive subsets generally showed larger estimated richness. Even with large depth, rarefaction showed that sorted-subset sequencing was incomplete.

From germline, CDR1 is LGHNA and CDR2 YSLEER. This CDR3 region has 16 residues. V lost 0 bases and J lost 1, with 10 bases in between. The repertoire was sequenced with immunoSEQ multiplex PCR; TCRdb's copy has only in-frame clones and lacks some. This table has around 2,000,000 clones, roughly 95% appearing once. The TCR comes from a man between 18 and 35 years old in good health. The sequencing sample was made of naive CD8+ T cells sorted from blood. The gene calls are TRBV4-3 and TRBJ1-3; D remains unclear. CDR3 sequence (DNA): TGCGCCAGCAGCCAAGATTTTTGGGGTTCTGGAAACACCATATATTTT. Translating gives CASSQDFWGSGNTIYF.